The T cell receptor beta chain under discussion was sequenced for a study of blood T cell repertoires in COVID-19. Overall study context: Sources were T cells, B-cell-depleted T cells, or PBMCs; the material itself was cDNA or gDNA.

There are 11 residues in the CDR3. Trimming took 8 bases from V and 7 from J, leaving 9 bases between them. Germline CDR1 is SNHLY and CDR2 is FYNNEI. Study processing details: Reference gene primer amplification gave nucleated cell count estimates. Sequenced by immunoSEQ multiplex PCR; TCRdb stores in-frame clones only, minus some. That table furnishes V, J and clone size, whereas the DNA furnished D and trimming. The sample shows roughly 300,000 clones, 80% to 95% of them seen only once. The rearrangement joins TRBV2 to TRBJ2-1; D not certain. The specimen sequenced was PBMCs or T cells enriched from blood (not recorded which). This sequence was found in a woman aged 30 to 39 who had recovered from COVID-19. In DNA form, the CDR3 reads TGTGCCAGCGGGCAGTTTAATGAGCAGTTCTTC. Translated: CASGQFNEQFF.